Detailed here is one T cell receptor beta chain. Its antigen is undetermined. This record belongs to a study of cytomegalovirus exposure and HLA in healthy donors. Germline V gene data show CDR1 as MNHNY and CDR2 as SVGAGI (reference sequence). V lost 2 bases to trimming and J lost 8 bases; unmatched junction nucleotides: 4. The CDR3 spans 15 residues. General study findings and limits: A likely sequencing artifact accounted for one observed cluster of highly shared sequence variants.

Primers for the PCR totalled 60 Vbeta and 13 Jbeta. TCRdb keeps only in-frame clones here, not all; method: immunoSEQ multiplex PCR. The sample has tens of thousands of clones; roughly 73% are singletons. The source is a man aged 40-55 years in good health and CMV-seronegative. The sample consisted of PBMCs. The V gene is TRBV6-6, the J gene TRBJ1-4; 11 bases are shared with TRBD1. The CDR3: CASSYPGQGEEKLFF. The CDR3 DNA sequence: TGTGCCAGCAGTTACCCGGGACAGGGGGAGGAAAAACTGTTTTTT.